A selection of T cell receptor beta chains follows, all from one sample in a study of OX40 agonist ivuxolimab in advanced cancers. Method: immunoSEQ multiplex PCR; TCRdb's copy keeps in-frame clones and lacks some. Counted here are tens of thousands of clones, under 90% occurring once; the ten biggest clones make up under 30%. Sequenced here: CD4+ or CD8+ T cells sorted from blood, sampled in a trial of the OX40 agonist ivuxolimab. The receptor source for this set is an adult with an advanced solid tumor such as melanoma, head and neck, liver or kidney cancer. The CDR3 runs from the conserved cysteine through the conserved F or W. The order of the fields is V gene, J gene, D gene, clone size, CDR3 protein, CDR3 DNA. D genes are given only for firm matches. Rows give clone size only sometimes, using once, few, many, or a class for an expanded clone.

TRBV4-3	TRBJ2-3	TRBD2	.	CASSQDPFPAAGGSTDTQYF	TGCGCCAGCAGCCAAGATCCCTTCCCCGCGGCGGGGGGGAGCACAGATACGCAGTATTTT
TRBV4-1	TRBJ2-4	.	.	CASSFRDLAKNIQYF	TGCGCCAGCAGCTTCCGGGATCTAGCCAAAAACATTCAGTACTTC
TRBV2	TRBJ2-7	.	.	CASSEDPGDTYEQYF	TGTGCCAGCAGTGAAGACCCAGGGGACACCTACGAGCAGTACTTC
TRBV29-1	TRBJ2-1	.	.	CSVEGALWRPSSYNEQFF	TGCAGCGTTGAAGGTGCCCTTTGGCGACCAAGCTCCTACAATGAGCAGTTCTTC
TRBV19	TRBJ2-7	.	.	CASSTRNRVDEQYF	TGTGCCAGTAGTACACGTAACAGGGTGGACGAGCAGTACTTC
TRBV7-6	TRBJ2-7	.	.	CASSLRGRYEQYF	TGTGCCAGCAGCTTAAGGGGCCGCTACGAGCAGTACTTC
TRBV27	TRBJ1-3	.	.	CASSLSGSGNTIYF	TGTGCCAGCAGTTTAAGTGGATCTGGAAACACCATATATTTT
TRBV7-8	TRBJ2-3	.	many	CASSSRDLKYF	TGTGCCAGCAGCTCCCGGGACCTGAAGTATTTT
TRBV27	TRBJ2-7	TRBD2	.	CASSWGGVSSYEQYF	TGTGCCAGCAGTTGGGGGGGGGTGTCCTCCTACGAGCAGTACTTC
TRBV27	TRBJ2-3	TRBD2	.	CASSLFREGTDTQYF	TGTGCCAGCAGTTTATTTCGGGAGGGGACAGATACGCAGTATTTT
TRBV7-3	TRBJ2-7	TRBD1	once	CASSERQGPSYEQYF	TGTGCCAGCAGCGAAAGACAGGGGCCCTCCTACGAGCAGTACTTC
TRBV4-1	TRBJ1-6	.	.	CASSQDAQGRGSPLHF	TGCGCCAGCAGCCAAGATGCGCAGGGAAGGGGATCACCCCTCCACTTT
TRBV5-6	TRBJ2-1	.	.	CASSFGDPVDEQFF	TGTGCCAGCAGCTTCGGGGACCCGGTCGATGAGCAGTTCTTC